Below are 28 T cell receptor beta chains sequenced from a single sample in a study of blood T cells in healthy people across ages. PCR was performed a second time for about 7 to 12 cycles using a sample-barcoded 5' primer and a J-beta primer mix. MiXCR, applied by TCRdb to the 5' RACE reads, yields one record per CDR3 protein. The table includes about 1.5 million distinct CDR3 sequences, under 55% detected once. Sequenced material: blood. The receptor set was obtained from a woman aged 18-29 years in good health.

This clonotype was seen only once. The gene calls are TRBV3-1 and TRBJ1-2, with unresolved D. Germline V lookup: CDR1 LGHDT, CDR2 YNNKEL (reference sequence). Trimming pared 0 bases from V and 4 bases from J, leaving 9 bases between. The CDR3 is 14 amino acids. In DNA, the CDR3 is TGTGCCAGCAGCCAAGATTACTCAGGCTATGGCTACACCTTC. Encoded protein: CASSQDYSGYGYTF.

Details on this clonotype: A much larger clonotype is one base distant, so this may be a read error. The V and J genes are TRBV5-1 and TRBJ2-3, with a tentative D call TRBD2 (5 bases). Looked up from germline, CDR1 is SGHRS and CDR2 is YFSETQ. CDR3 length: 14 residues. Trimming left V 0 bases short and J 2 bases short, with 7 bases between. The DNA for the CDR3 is TGCGCCAGCAGCTTGGTGACTAACACAGATACGCAGTATTTT. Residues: CASSLVTNTDTQYF.

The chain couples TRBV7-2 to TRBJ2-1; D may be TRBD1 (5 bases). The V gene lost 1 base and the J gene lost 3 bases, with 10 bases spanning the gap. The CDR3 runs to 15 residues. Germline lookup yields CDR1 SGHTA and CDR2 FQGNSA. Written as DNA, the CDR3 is TGTGCCAGCAGCTTAGTTATAGACAGCTACAATGAGCAGTTCTTC. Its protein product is CASSLVIDSYNEQFF. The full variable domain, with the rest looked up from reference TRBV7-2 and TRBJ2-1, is GAGVSQSPSNKVTEKGKDVELRCDPISGHTALYWYRQSLGQGLEFLIYFQGNSAPDKSGLPSDRFSAERTGGSVSTLTIQRTQQEDSAVYLCASSLVIDSYNEQFFGPGTRLTVL.

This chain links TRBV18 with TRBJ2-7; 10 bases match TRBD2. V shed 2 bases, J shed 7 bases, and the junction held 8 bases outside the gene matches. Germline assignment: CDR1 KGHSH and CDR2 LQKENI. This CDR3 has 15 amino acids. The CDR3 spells CASSPERGGGHEQYF. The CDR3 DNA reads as TGTGCCAGCTCACCAGAGCGGGGGGGAGGTCATGAGCAGTACTTC.

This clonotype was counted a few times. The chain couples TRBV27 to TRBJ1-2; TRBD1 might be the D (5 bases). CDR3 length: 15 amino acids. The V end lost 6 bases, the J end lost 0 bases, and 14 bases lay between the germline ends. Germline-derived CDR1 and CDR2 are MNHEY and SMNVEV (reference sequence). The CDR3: CASSPAGGANYGYTF. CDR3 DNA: TGTGCCAGCAGCCCCGCGGGAGGGGCTAACTATGGCTACACCTTC.

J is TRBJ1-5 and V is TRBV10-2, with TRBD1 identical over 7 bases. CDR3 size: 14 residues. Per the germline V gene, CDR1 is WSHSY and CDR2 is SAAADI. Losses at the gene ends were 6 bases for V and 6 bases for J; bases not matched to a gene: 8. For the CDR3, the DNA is TGCGCCAGCAGGAGAACAGGGGCTGCTCAGCCCCAGCATTTT. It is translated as CASRRTGAAQPQHF.

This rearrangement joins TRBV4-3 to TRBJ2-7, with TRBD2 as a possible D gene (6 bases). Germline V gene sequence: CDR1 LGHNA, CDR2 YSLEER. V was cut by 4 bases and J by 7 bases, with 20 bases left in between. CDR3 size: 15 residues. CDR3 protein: CASSRDWPFTNEQYF. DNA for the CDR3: TGCGCCAGCAGCCGGGACTGGCCCTTTACGAATGAGCAGTACTTC.

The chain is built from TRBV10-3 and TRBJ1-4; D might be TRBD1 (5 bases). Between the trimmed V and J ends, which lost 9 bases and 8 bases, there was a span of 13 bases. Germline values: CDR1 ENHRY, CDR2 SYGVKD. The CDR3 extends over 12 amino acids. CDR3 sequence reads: CAIAGTEEKLFF. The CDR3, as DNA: TGTGCCATAGCGGGGACGGAAGAAAAACTGTTTTTT.

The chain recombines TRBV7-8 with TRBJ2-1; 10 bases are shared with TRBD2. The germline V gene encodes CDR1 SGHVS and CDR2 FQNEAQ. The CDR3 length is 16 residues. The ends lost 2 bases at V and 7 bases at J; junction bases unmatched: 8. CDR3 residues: CASSLTPSGGLNEQFF. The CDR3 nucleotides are TGTGCCAGCAGCTTAACCCCTAGCGGGGGTTTGAATGAGCAGTTCTTC.

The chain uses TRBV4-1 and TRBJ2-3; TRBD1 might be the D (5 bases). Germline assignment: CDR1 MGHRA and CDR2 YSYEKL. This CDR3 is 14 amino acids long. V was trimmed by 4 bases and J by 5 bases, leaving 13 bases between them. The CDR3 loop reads CASSPLVGQDTQYF. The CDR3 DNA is TGCGCCAGCAGCCCCTTGGTGGGGCAAGATACGCAGTATTTT.

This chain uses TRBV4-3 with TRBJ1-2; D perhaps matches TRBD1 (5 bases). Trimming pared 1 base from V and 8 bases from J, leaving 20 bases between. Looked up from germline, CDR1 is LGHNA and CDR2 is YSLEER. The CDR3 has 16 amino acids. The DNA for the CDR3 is TGCGCCAGCAGCCAAGTACTTGTCGGGGCTGTAACAGGCTACACCTTC. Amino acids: CASSQVLVGAVTGYTF.

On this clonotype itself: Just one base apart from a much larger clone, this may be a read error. This CDR3 is CASSPGNEAFF. The CDR3 DNA is TGTGCCAGCAGCCCGGGAAATGAAGCTTTCTTT. J is TRBJ1-1 and V is TRBV2; D gene unclear. V lost 6 bases to trimming and J lost 7 bases, with 9 bases between them. The CDR3 is 11 residues long. In germline, CDR1 is SNHLY, CDR2 FYNNEI.

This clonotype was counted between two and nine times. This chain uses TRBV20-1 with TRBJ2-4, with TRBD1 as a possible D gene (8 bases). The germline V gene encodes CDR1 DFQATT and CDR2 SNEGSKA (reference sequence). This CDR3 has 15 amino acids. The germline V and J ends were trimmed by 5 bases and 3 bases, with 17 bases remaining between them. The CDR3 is CSAGQGGGVKNIQYF. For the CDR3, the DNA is TGCAGTGCTGGACAGGGAGGGGGAGTCAAAAACATTCAGTACTTC.

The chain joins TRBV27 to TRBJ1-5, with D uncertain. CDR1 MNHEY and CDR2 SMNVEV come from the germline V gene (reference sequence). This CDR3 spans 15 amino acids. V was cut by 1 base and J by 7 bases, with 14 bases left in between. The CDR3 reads CASSLWAGLEQPQHF. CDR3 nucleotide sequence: TGTGCCAGCAGTTTATGGGCAGGTTTGGAACAGCCCCAGCATTTT.

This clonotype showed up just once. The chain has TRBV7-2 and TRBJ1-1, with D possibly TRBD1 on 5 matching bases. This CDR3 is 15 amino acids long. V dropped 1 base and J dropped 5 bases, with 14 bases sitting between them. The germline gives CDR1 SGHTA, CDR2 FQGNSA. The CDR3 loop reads CASSLGPGPGTEAFF. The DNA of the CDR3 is TGTGCCAGCAGCTTAGGGCCAGGGCCTGGAACTGAAGCTTTCTTT.

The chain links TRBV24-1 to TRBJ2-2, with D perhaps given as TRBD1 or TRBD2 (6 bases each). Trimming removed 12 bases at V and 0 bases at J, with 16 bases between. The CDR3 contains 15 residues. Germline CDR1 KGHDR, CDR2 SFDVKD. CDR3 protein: CAAAGGTTNTGELFF. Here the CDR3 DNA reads TGTGCCGCCGCTGGGGGGACAACGAACACCGGGGAGCTGTTTTTT.

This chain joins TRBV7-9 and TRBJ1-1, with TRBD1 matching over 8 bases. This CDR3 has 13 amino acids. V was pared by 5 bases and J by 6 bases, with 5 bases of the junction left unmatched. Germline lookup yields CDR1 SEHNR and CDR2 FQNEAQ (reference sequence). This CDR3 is CASSAPGGSEAFF. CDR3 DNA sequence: TGTGCCAGCAGCGCACCAGGGGGCTCTGAAGCTTTCTTT.

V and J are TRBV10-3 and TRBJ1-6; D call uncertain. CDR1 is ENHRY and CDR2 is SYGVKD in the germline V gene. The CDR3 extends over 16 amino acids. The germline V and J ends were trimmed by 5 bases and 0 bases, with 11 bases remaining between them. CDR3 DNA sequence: TGTGCCATCAGTCGGACTGCCAGCTCCTATAATTCACCCCTCCACTTT. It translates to CAISRTASSYNSPLHF.

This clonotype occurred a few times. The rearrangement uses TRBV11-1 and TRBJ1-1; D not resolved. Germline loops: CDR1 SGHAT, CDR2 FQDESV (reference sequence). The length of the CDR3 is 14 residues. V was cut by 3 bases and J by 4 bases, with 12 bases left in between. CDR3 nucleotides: TGTGCCAGCAGCTTTGGGCAGTCTTCCACTGAAGCTTTCTTT. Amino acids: CASSFGQSSTEAFF.

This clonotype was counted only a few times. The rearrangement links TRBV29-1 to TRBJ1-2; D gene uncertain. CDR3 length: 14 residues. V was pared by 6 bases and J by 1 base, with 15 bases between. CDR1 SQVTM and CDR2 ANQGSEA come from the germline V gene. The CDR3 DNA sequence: TGCAGCGTAGCTTTATGGCAAAATAACTATGGCTACACCTTC. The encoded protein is CSVALWQNNYGYTF.

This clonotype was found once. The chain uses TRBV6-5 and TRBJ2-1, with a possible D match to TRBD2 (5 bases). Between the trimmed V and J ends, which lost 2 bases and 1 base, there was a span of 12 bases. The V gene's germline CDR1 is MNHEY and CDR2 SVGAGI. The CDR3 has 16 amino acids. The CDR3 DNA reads TGTGCCAGCAGTTACCACTCAGACTATTCCTACAATGAGCAGTTCTTC. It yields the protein CASSYHSDYSYNEQFF.

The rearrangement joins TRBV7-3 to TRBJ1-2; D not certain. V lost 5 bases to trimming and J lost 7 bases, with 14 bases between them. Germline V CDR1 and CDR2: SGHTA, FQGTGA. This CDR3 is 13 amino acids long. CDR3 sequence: CASSPQGKRGYTF. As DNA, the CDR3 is TGTGCCAGCAGCCCCCAAGGGAAGCGTGGCTACACCTTC.

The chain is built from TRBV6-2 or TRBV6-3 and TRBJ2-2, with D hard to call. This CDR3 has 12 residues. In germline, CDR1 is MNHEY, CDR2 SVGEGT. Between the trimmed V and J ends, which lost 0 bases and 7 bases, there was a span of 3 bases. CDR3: CASSYSGGELFF. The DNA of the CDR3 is TGTGCCAGCAGTTACTCGGGCGGGGAGCTGTTTTTT.

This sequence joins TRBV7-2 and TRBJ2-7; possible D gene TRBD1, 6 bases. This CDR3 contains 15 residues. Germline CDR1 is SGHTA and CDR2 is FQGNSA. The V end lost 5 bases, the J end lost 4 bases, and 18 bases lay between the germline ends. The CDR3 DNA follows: TGTGCCAGCAGCGGACCAGGGGACAAAAAATACGAGCAGTACTTC. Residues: CASSGPGDKKYEQYF.

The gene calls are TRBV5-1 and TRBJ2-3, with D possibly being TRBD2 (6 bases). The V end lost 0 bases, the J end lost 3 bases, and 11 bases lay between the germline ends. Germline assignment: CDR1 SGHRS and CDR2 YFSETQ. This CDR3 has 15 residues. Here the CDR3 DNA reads TGCGCCAGCAGCTTGGGGCTAGCGACTACAGATACGCAGTATTTT. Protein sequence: CASSLGLATTDTQYF.

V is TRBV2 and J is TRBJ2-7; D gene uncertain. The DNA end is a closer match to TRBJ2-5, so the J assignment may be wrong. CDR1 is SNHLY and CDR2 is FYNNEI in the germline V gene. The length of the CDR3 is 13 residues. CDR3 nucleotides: TGTGCCAGCAGTGAAATCCGACGGGAGACCCAGTACTTC. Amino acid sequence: CASSEIRRETQYF.

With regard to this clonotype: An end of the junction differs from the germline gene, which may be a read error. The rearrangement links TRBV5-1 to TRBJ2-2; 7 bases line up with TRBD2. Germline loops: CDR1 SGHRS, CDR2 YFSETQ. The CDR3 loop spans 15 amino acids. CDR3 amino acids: CASSHPLANTGELFF. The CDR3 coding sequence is TGCGCCAGCAGCCATCCACTAGCGAATACCGGGGAGCTGTTTTTT.

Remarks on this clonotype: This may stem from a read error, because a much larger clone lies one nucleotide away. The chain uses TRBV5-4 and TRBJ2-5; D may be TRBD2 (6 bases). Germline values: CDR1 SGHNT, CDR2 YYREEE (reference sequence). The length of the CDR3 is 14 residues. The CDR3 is CANSLEGMRETQYF. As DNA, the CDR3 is TGTGCCAACAGCTTGGAGGGGATGAGAGAGACCCAGTACTTC. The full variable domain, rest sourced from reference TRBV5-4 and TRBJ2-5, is ETGVTQSPTHLIKTRGQQVTLRCSSQSGHNTVSWYQQALGQGPQFIFQYYREEENGRGNFPPRFSGLQFPNYSSELNVNALELDDSALYLCANSLEGMRETQYFGPGTRLLVL.